The 13 T cell receptor beta chains given below trace back to one sample, sequenced in a study of neurological immune-mediated disorders. TCRdb passed the 5' RACE reads through MiXCR, listing each CDR3 protein once. Among 50,000 or so distinct CDR3 sequences listed, around a tenth were seen once. The sample comprised PBMCs. These receptors were collected from a woman in her 40s with HTLV-1-associated myelopathy (HAM/TSP).

This clonotype was found many times. The V and J genes are TRBV24-1 and TRBJ2-5, with D perhaps TRBD1 (5 bases). With 6 bases removed from V and 1 base from J, the gap between germline ends came to 11 bases. This CDR3 has 14 amino acids. Germline V gene sequence: CDR1 KGHDR, CDR2 SFDVKD. As DNA, the CDR3 is TGTGCCACCAGTCCTGGCCAGGGCCAAGAGACCCAGTACTTC. Its translation is CATSPGQGQETQYF.

In its sample, this clonotype is medium-sized. The gene calls are TRBV11-2 and TRBJ2-7; D unresolved. From germline, CDR1 is SGHAT and CDR2 FQNNGV. V lost 0 bases, J lost 7 bases, and 10 bases lay in between. The CDR3 length is 13 residues. The CDR3 DNA sequence: TGTGCCAGCAGCTTAGATAGATCGAGGGAGCAGTACTTC. As protein: CASSLDRSREQYF.

This clonotype was found many times. This chain joins TRBV5-6 and TRBJ2-5; D is ambiguous. The CDR3 covers 12 residues. Germline V CDR1 and CDR2: SGHDT, YYEEEE. V was shortened by 4 bases and J by 3 bases, with 7 bases between the two germline ends. This CDR3 is CASSLDEETQYF. The CDR3 DNA is TGTGCCAGCAGCCTGGACGAAGAGACCCAGTACTTC.

Many counts were recorded for this clonotype. J is TRBJ2-3 and V is TRBV20-1; 7 bases align to TRBD2. In germline, CDR1 is DFQATT, CDR2 SNEGSKA (reference sequence). The CDR3 consists of 13 residues. V dropped 2 bases and J dropped 2; count of bases not matched to a gene: 1. This CDR3 reads CSARLADTDTQYF. CDR3 DNA: TGCAGTGCTAGACTAGCGGACACAGATACGCAGTATTTT.

This clonotype appeared a single time. This chain uses TRBV5-6 with TRBJ2-1; D unresolved. Germline V gene data show CDR1 as SGHDT and CDR2 as YYEEEE. V was clipped by 4 bases and J by 3 bases, with 14 bases between them. The CDR3 is made up of 15 amino acids. For the CDR3, the DNA is TGTGCCAGCAGCGGCGCCGAGACCAACTACAATGAGCAGTTCTTC. Protein product: CASSGAETNYNEQFF.

This clonotype appeared many times. This chain connects TRBV29-1 to TRBJ1-1, with D perhaps TRBD1 (6 bases). Trimming removed 7 bases from V and 2 bases from J, with 14 bases in between. CDR3 length: 13 amino acids. From germline, CDR1 is SQVTM and CDR2 ANQGSEA. The CDR3: CSACRDINTEAFF. In DNA, the CDR3 is TGCAGCGCGTGCCGGGACATCAACACTGAAGCTTTCTTT.

This clonotype was seen many times. J is TRBJ2-1 and V is TRBV28; 7 bases are shared with TRBD1. CDR1 and CDR2 (germline): MDHEN, SYDVKM. V shed 3 bases and J 4 bases; nucleotides not matched to a gene: 6. The CDR3 runs 15 residues. DNA of the CDR3: TGTGCCAGCAGTTTTGGGACAGACTTTTACAATGAGCAGTTCTTC. Translating it yields CASSFGTDFYNEQFF.

This clonotype was seen ten or more times. The J gene is TRBJ2-7, the V gene TRBV7-2; 14 positions agree with TRBD2. The CDR3 consists of 15 residues. Unmatched junction bases numbered 3, after V lost 5 bases and J lost 3 bases. Per the germline V gene, CDR1 is SGHTA and CDR2 is FQGNSA. This chain's CDR3 is CASSPGTSGGYEQYF. The CDR3 bases are TGTGCCAGCAGCCCAGGGACTAGCGGGGGCTACGAGCAGTACTTC.

This clonotype was picked up many times. The chain carries TRBV7-6 and TRBJ2-2, with D possibly matching TRBD1 (6 bases). V was shortened by 2 bases and J by 3 bases, with 16 bases between the two germline ends. The CDR3 is 17 amino acids. Germline CDR1 and CDR2: SGHVS and FNYEAQ. DNA for the CDR3: TGTGCCAGCAGCTTACAGATTCAGGGGCCTTACACCGGGGAGCTGTTTTTT. Protein product: CASSLQIQGPYTGELFF. Full variable domain (outside the CDR3, taken from reference TRBV7-6 and TRBJ2-2): GAGVSQSPRYKVTKRGQDVALRCDPISGHVSLYWYRQALGQGPEFLTYFNYEAQQDKSGLPNDRFSAERPEGSISTLTIQRTEQRDSAMYRCASSLQIQGPYTGELFFGEGSRLTVL.

Many counts were recorded for this clonotype. The chain is built from TRBV6-2 or TRBV6-3 and TRBJ2-2; D tentatively fits TRBD1 or TRBD2 (5 bases each). This CDR3 region has 14 residues. Per germline, CDR1 MNHEY and CDR2 SVGEGT. Trimming cost V 6 bases and J 4 bases, with 12 bases left between them. The CDR3: CASRGERSTGELFF. The CDR3 DNA follows: TGTGCCAGCAGGGGGGAGCGGTCCACCGGGGAGCTGTTTTTT.

The chain links TRBV6-2 or TRBV6-3 to TRBJ2-1; 9 positions agree with TRBD1. J lost 8 bases, V lost 1 base, and 15 bases had no gene match. This CDR3 has 18 amino acids. Germline V gives CDR1 MNHEY, CDR2 SVGEGT. In DNA form, the CDR3 reads TGTGCCAGCAGTTACTTAGGAACAGGGGGCTATACTAGTGATGAGCAGTTCTTC. It encodes CASSYLGTGGYTSDEQFF.

This clonotype was counted many times. J is TRBJ2-3 and V is TRBV25-1, with D perhaps assigned TRBD1 or TRBD2 (5 bases each). This CDR3 contains 16 residues. Deletions cut 2 bases from V and 0 bases from J, with 12 bases between. Germline assignment: CDR1 MGHDK and CDR2 SYGVNS. The CDR3 loop is CASSEGTDGSTDTQYF. As DNA, the CDR3 is TGTGCCAGCAGTGAAGGGACGGACGGAAGCACAGATACGCAGTATTTT.

This clonotype was detected many times. The chain uses TRBV25-1 and TRBJ2-7, with D maybe TRBD1 (6 bases). The CDR3 loop spans 15 amino acids. With 1 base removed from V and 3 bases from J, the gap between germline ends came to 13 bases. The germline gives CDR1 MGHDK, CDR2 SYGVNS. The CDR3 is CASSEFGRGGYEQYF. The CDR3 DNA is TGTGCCAGCAGTGAATTCGGTCGAGGGGGCTACGAGCAGTACTTC.